These T cell receptor beta chains were read from a single sample in a study of blood T cell repertoires in COVID-19. Generated by immunoSEQ multiplex PCR, the TCRdb table keeps only in-frame clones and is missing some. The sample has about 81,000 clones, approximately 91% seen once. Sequenced input: peripheral blood. These receptors came from an older man with active or convalescent COVID-19. The conserved cysteine and the conserved F or W are not part of the CDR3 here.

cdr3_aa j_call v_call
ASSSQTGVIPSSGANVLT TRBJ2-6 TRBV7-3
SVLSSTDTQY TRBJ2-3 TRBV29-1
ASSRQGSEYEQY TRBJ2-7 TRBV7-9
ATSREQQGTGELF TRBJ2-2 TRBV15
ASSYRQGEREKLF TRBJ1-4 TRBV5-6
ASSQTGGGQPQH TRBJ1-5 TRBV11-2
ASSNGGNQPQH TRBJ1-5 TRBV19
ASSFQEAF TRBJ1-1 TRBV7-2
ASSFLTDRDEAF TRBJ1-1 TRBV7-9
ASTPTGRYNSPLH TRBJ1-6 TRBV19
ASSQAGVGTEAF TRBJ1-1 TRBV3-1/TRBV3-2
SVRSNEKLF TRBJ1-4 TRBV29-1
AWISFAPGTGPRNTGELF TRBJ2-2 TRBV30
ASSQQAGVYNEQF TRBJ2-1 TRBV14
ASSPGGTASTDTQY TRBJ2-3 TRBV7-2
ASSLPSSYEQY TRBJ2-7 TRBV5-1
SVEDYREGYEQY TRBJ2-7 TRBV29-1
ASSLSIVRPPLSYEQY TRBJ2-7 TRBV28
ASRSTYSMDTQY TRBJ2-3 TRBV5-4
AWSVSSVKDEQY TRBJ2-7 TRBV30
ASSLRSGGAQNEQF TRBJ2-1 TRBV7-9
ASSQDTLSSGNTIY TRBJ1-3 TRBV4-3
ASPQIGQGPSGYT TRBJ1-2 TRBV7-2